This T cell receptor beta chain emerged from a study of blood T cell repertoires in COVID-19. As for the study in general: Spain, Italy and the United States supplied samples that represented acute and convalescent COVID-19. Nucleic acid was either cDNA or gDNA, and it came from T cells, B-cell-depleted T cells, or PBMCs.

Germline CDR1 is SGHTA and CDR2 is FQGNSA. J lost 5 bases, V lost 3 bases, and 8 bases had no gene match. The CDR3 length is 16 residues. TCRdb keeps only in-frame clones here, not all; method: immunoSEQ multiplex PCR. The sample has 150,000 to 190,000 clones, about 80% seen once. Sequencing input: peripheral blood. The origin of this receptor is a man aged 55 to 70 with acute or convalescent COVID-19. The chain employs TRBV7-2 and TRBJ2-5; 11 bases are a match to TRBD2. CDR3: CASSLYLAGGAETQYF. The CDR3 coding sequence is TGTGCCAGCAGCTTGTACCTAGCGGGAGGAGCGGAGACCCAGTACTTC.